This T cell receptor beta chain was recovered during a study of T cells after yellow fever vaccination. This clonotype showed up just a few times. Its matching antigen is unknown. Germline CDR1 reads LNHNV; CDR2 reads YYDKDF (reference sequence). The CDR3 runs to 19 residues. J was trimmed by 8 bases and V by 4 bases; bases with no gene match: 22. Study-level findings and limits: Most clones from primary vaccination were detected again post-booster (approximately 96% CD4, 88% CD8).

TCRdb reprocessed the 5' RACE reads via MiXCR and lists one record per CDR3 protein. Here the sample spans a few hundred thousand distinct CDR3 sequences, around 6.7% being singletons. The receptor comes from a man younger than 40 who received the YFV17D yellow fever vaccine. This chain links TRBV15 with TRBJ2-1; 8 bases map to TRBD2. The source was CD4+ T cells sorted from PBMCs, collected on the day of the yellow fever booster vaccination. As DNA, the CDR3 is TGTGCCACCAGCACCCTATTCGGGAGGGCCATGGGAATAGCGGATGAGCAGTTCTTC. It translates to CATSTLFGRAMGIADEQFF.